Listed below are T cell receptor beta chains from one sample, sequenced in a study of blood T cell repertoires in COVID-19. Method: immunoSEQ multiplex PCR; TCRdb's copy keeps in-frame clones and lacks some. The sample carries approximately 210,000 clones, roughly 84% recorded once. Source material: peripheral blood. The receptors derive from a woman aged 80 or over with acute or convalescent COVID-19. Each CDR3 is given with its conserved first and last residue. The D gene is left open where the match is weak. The size field is filled for only some rows; it gives once, few, many or a size class.

>many|TRBV30|TRBJ1-4|NA
CAWSVFLSGDYEKLFF
TGTGCCTGGAGTGTTTTCCTGTCCGGGGACTATGAAAAACTGTTTTTT
>NA|TRBV7-2|TRBJ2-7|TRBD2
CASSLDWRGAYEQYF
TGTGCCAGCAGCTTAGACTGGCGGGGGGCCTACGAGCAGTACTTC
>NA|TRBV7-8|TRBJ2-2|NA
CASSLAATGTGTGELFF
TGTGCCAGCAGCTTAGCGGCAACAGGGACGGGCACCGGGGAGCTGTTTTTT
>NA|TRBV7-2|TRBJ1-2|NA
CASSPRTGANYGYTF
TGTGCCAGCAGCCCCAGGACGGGAGCTAACTATGGCTACACCTTC
>NA|TRBV7-2|TRBJ2-2|TRBD2
CASSLVAGDNTGELFF
TGTGCCAGCAGCTTAGTGGCGGGGGATAACACCGGGGAGCTGTTTTTT
>NA|TRBV9|TRBJ2-3|NA
CASSVVPSLSDTQYF
TGTGCCAGCAGCGTAGTCCCCTCCCTCTCAGATACGCAGTATTTT
>NA|TRBV2|TRBJ2-2|NA
CASSADMYTGELFF
TGTGCCAGCAGTGCGGACATGTACACCGGGGAGCTGTTTTTT
>NA|TRBV20-1|TRBJ2-3|NA
CSASPRLDTQYF
TGCAGTGCTAGTCCTAGGTTAGATACGCAGTATTTT
>NA|TRBV7-9|TRBJ2-1|TRBD1
CASRPGTGIYNEQFF
TGTGCCAGCAGACCCGGGACAGGGATATACAATGAGCAGTTCTTC
>NA|TRBV6-2/TRBV6-3|TRBJ1-2|NA
CASSTSRQVDYGYTF
TGTGCCAGCAGCACATCGAGACAGGTCGACTATGGCTACACCTTC
>NA|TRBV28|TRBJ1-1|TRBD1
CASSRTGPPEAFF
TGTGCCAGCAGCAGGACAGGGCCCCCTGAAGCTTTCTTT
>NA|TRBV7-2|TRBJ1-1|TRBD1
CASSFTGTGGSNTEAFF
TGTGCCAGCAGCTTCACCGGGACAGGGGGATCCAACACTGAAGCTTTCTTT
>NA|TRBV14|TRBJ2-7|NA
CASSDHLGTPDSYEQYF
TGTGCCAGCAGCGACCACTTAGGGACACCCGATTCCTACGAGCAGTACTTC
>NA|TRBV9|TRBJ2-2|NA
CASSARDWNTGELFF
TGTGCCAGCAGCGCCAGGGACTGGAACACCGGGGAGCTGTTTTTT
>once|TRBV19|TRBJ2-5|TRBD2
CASSDDSGGTKETQYF
TGTGCCAGTAGTGATGATAGCGGGGGGACCAAAGAGACCCAGTACTTC
>NA|TRBV5-4|TRBJ2-1|NA
CASSFFGYNEQFF
TGTGCCAGCAGCTTTTTCGGTTACAATGAGCAGTTCTTC
>NA|TRBV5-1|TRBJ1-3|NA
CASSLYTGLNSGNTIYF
TGCGCCAGCAGCTTGTATACAGGGTTGAACTCTGGAAACACCATATATTTT
>NA|TRBV2|TRBJ2-1|TRBD2
CASSLETSGGNEQFF
TGTGCCAGCAGTTTGGAGACTAGCGGGGGTAATGAGCAGTTCTTC
>NA|TRBV7-2|TRBJ2-7|NA
CASSLNARTYEQYF
TGTGCCAGCAGCCTGAACGCGAGAACCTACGAGCAGTACTTC
>NA|TRBV7-9|TRBJ2-7|TRBD1
CASSQGTGEQYF
TGTGCCAGCAGCCAAGGGACAGGGGAGCAGTACTTC
>NA|TRBV9|TRBJ2-2|TRBD2
CASSSRSGGSNTGELFF
TGTGCCAGCAGCTCCCGTAGCGGGGGGTCAAACACCGGGGAGCTGTTTTTT
>NA|TRBV6-5|TRBJ1-2|NA
CASSQGGGVNYGYTF
TGTGCCAGCAGTCAGGGAGGGGGGGTTAACTATGGCTACACCTTC
>NA|TRBV28|TRBJ2-3|NA
CASSSPVGGAYTDTQYF
TGTGCCAGCAGTTCGCCGGTCGGCGGGGCATACACAGATACGCAGTATTTT
>few|TRBV5-4|TRBJ1-2|TRBD1
CASSEGQGSGYGYTF
TGTGCCAGCAGCGAGGGACAGGGTAGTGGCTATGGCTACACCTTC
>NA|TRBV6-1|TRBJ1-2|TRBD1
CASSQAGTGFSHYGYTF
TGTGCCAGCAGTCAAGCCGGGACAGGTTTTTCTCACTATGGCTACACCTTC
>NA|TRBV6-1|TRBJ1-5|NA
CASSEGRTRNQPQHF
TGTGCCAGCAGTGAAGGGAGGACGAGAAATCAGCCCCAGCATTTT
>NA|TRBV27|TRBJ2-7|TRBD1
CASSPARDRVYEQYF
TGTGCCAGCAGTCCTGCGCGGGACAGGGTTTACGAGCAGTACTTC
>NA|TRBV9|TRBJ1-2|TRBD1
CASSVLGQGLGGYGYTF
TGTGCCAGCAGCGTACTCGGACAGGGGCTAGGAGGGTATGGCTACACCTTC
>NA|TRBV18|TRBJ1-2|NA
CASSPIPDRANYGYTF
TGTGCCAGCTCACCAATCCCCGACAGAGCTAACTATGGCTACACCTTC
>few|TRBV9|TRBJ2-1|TRBD1
CASSVAQGASYNEQFF
TGTGCCAGCAGCGTAGCTCAGGGGGCGTCCTACAATGAGCAGTTCTTC